This T cell receptor (beta chain) was recorded in a study of T cell changes during pregnancy in multiple sclerosis. Germline CDR1 reads LNHDA; CDR2 reads SQIVND (reference sequence). The CDR3 is 14 residues long. V lost 2 bases, J lost 8 bases, and 14 bases lay in between. The method was immunoSEQ multiplex PCR; TCRdb's version includes in-frame clones alone and lacks a portion of them. The sample lists around 130,000 clones, 85% to 95% occurring once. The sequencing used peripheral blood, collected before pregnancy. This TCR was recovered from a female donor with multiple sclerosis, enrolled in a pregnancy study. The J gene is TRBJ2-3, the V gene TRBV19; tentatively, D is TRBD1 (6 bases). The CDR3 is CASSITGLGGTQYF. CDR3 bases: TGTGCCAGTAGTATAACAGGGCTTGGAGGTACGCAGTATTTT.